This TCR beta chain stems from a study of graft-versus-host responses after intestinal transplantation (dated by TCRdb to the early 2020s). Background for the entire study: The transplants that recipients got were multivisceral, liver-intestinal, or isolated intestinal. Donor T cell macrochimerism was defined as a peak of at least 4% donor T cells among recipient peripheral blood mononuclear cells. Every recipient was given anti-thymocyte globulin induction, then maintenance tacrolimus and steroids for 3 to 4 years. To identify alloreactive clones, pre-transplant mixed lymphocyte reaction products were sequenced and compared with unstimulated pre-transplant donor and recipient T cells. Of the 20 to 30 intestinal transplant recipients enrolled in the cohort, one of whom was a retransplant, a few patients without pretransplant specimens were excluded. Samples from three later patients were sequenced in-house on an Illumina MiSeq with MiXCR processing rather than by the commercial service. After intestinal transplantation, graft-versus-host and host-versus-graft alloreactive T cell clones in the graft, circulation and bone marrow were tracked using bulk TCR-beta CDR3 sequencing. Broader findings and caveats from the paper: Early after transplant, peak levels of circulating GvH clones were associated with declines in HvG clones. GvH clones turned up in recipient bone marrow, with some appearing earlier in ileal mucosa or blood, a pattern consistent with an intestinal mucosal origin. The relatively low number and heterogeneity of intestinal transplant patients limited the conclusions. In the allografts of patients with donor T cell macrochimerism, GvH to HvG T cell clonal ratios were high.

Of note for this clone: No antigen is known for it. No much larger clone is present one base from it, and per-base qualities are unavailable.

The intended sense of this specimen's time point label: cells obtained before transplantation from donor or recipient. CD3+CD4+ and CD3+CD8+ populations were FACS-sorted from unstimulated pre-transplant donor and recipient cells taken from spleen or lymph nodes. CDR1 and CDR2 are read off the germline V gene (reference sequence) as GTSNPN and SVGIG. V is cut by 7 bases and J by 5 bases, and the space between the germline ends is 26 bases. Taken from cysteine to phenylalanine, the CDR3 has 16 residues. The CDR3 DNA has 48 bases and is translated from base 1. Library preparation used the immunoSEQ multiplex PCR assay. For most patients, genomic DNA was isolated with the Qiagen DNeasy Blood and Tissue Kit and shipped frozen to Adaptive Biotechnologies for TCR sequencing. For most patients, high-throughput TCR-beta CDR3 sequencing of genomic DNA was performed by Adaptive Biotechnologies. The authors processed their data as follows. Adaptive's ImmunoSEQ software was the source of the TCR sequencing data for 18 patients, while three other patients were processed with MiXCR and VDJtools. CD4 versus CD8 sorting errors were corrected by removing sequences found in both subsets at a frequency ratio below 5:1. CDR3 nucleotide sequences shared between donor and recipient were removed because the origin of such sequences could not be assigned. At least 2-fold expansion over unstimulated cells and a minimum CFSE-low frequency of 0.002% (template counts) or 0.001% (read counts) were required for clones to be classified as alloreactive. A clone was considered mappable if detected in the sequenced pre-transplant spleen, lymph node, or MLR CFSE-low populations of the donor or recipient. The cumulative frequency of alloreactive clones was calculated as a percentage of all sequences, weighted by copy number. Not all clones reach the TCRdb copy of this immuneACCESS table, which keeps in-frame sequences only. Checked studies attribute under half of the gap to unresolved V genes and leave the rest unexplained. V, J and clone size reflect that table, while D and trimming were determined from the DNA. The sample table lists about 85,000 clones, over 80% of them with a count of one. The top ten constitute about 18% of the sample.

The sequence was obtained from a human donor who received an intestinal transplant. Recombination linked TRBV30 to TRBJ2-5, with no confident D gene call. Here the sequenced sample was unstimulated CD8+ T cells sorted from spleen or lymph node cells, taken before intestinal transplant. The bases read TGTGCCTCCACGCCCGCGCCGGGTCCAGCAAGGGAGACCCAGTACTTC. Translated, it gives CASTPAPGPARETQYF.